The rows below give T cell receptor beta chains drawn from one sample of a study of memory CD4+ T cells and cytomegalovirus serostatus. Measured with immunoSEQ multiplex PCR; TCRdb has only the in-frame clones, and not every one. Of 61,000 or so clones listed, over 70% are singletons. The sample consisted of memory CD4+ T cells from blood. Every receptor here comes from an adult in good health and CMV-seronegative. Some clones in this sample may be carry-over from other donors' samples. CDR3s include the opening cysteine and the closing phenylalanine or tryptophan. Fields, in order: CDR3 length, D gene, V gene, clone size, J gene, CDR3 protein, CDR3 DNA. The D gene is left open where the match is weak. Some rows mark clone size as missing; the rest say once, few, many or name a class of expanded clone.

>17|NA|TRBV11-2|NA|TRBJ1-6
CASSLRETRAGSSPLHF
TGTGCCAGCAGCCTCCGAGAGACACGGGCTGGTTCGTCACCCCTCCACTTT
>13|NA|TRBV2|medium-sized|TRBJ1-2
CASSDVAAYGYTF
TGTGCCAGCAGTGATGTAGCGGCCTATGGCTACACCTTC
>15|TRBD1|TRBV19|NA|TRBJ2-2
CASSETGGNTGELFF
TGTGCCAGTAGTGAGACAGGGGGGAACACCGGGGAGCTGTTTTTT
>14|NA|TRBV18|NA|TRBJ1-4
CASSPPGDSEKLFF
TGTGCCAGCTCACCACCGGGGGATAGTGAAAAACTGTTTTTT
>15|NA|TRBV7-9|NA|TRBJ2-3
CASSLTRAGGDTQYF
TGTGCCAGCAGCTTAACACGGGCGGGTGGAGATACGCAGTATTTT
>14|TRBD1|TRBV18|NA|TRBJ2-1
CASSSGTGAGEQFF
TGTGCCAGCTCGTCCGGGACAGGGGCGGGTGAGCAGTTCTTC
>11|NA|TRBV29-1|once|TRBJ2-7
CSVGGAYEQYF
TGCAGCGTTGGAGGGGCCTACGAGCAGTACTTC
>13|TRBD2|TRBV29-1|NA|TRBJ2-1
CSVGTGGYNEQFF
TGCAGCGTTGGCACGGGGGGGTACAATGAGCAGTTCTTC
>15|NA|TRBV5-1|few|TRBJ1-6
CASSLQGQNNSPLHF
TGCGCCAGCAGCCTGCAGGGACAAAATAATTCACCCCTCCACTTT
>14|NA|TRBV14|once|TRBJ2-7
CASSQGRRPYEQYF
TGTGCCAGCAGCCAAGGACGGAGGCCCTACGAGCAGTACTTC
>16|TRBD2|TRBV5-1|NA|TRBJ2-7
CASSWTLAGGTYEQYF
TGCGCCAGCAGCTGGACGCTAGCGGGGGGGACCTACGAGCAGTACTTC
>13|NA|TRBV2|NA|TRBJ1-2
CASIDSHYYGYTF
TGTGCCAGCATAGACAGCCACTACTATGGCTACACCTTC
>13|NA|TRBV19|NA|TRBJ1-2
CASSIGGFYGYTF
TGTGCCAGTAGTATAGGGGGTTTCTATGGCTACACCTTC
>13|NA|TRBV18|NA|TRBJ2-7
CASSPAGVYEQYF
TGTGCCAGCTCACCAGCAGGGGTATACGAGCAGTACTTC
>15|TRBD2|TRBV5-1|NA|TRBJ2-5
CASSLAASGEKTQYF
TGCGCCAGCAGCTTGGCGGCTAGCGGAGAAAAGACCCAGTACTTC
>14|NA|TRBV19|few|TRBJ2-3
CASQTKGDTDTQYF
TGTGCCAGCCAGACCAAGGGGGACACAGATACGCAGTATTTT
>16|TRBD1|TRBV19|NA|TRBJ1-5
CASSIVTGTGLQPQHF
TGTGCCAGTAGTATAGTAACCGGGACAGGGCTACAGCCCCAGCATTTT
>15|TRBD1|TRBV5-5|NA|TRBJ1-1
CASSLDGQGETEAFF
TGTGCCAGCAGCTTAGATGGACAGGGTGAGACTGAAGCTTTCTTT
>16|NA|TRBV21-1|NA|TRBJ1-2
CASSKNHRWVNYGYTF
TGTGCCAGCAGCAAAAATCACAGGTGGGTCAACTATGGCTACACCTTC
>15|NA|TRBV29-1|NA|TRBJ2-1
CSVVLSLRAYNEQFF
TGCAGCGTTGTTCTTTCTTTGCGGGCCTACAATGAGCAGTTCTTC
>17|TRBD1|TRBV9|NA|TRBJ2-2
CASSVVPDRPSTGELFF
TGTGCCAGCAGCGTAGTCCCGGACAGGCCCTCAACCGGGGAGCTGTTTTTT
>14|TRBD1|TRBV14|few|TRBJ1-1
CASSRQGSGTEAFF
TGTGCCAGCAGTCGACAGGGGTCGGGCACTGAAGCTTTCTTT
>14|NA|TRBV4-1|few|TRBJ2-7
CASSQVSRTYEQYF
TGCGCCAGCAGCCAAGTATCCCGAACCTACGAGCAGTACTTC
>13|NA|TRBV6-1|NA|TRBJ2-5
CASSEEAGETQYF
TGTGCCAGCAGTGAAGAGGCCGGGGAGACCCAGTACTTC
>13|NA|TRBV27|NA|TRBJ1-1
CASSLSQGVEAFF
TGTGCCAGCAGTTTATCACAGGGAGTTGAAGCTTTCTTT
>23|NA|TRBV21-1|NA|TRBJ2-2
CASSKPNLNFQDTDKLNTGELFF
TGTGCCAGCAGCAAACCTAACCTTAATTTTCAGGACACCGATAAATTAAACACCGGGGAGCTGTTTTTT
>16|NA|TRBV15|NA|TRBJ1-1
CATSREDSGWNTEAFF
TGTGCCACCAGCAGAGAGGATAGTGGGTGGAACACTGAAGCTTTCTTT
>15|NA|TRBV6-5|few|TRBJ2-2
CASSYSRGNTGELFF
TGTGCCAGCAGTTACTCCAGGGGGAACACCGGGGAGCTGTTTTTT
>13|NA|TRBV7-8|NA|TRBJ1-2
CASSLQTAGGYTF
TGTGCCAGCAGCTTACAGACAGCGGGGGGCTACACCTTC
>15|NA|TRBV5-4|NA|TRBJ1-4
CASSLSTGANEKLFF
TGTGCCAGCAGCCTGTCGACAGGTGCCAATGAAAAACTGTTTTTT
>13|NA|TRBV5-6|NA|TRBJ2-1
CATTKGRYNEQFF
TGTGCCACTACCAAAGGGCGCTACAATGAGCAGTTCTTC
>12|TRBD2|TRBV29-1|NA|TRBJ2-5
CSAARGEETQYF
TGCAGCGCTGCTCGGGGGGAGGAGACCCAGTACTTC
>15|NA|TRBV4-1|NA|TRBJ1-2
CASSQVIGPASGYTF
TGCGCCAGCAGCCAAGTTATCGGCCCCGCTAGTGGCTACACCTTC
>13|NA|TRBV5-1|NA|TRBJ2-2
CASSLVPSGELFF
TGCGCCAGCAGCTTGGTTCCGTCCGGGGAGCTGTTTTTT
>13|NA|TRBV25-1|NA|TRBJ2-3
CASSEFAGWTQYF
TGTGCCAGCAGTGAATTCGCGGGGTGGACGCAGTATTTT
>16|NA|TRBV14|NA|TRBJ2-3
CASSQVDLLDTDTQYF
TGTGCCAGCAGCCAAGTAGACCTACTAGACACAGATACGCAGTATTTT
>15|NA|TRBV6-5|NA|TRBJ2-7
CASIPHLARLYEQYF
TGTGCCAGCATTCCGCACTTAGCCAGACTTTACGAGCAGTACTTC
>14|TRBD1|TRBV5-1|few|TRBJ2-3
CASSSQGATDTQYF
TGCGCCAGCAGCTCGCAGGGGGCAACAGATACGCAGTATTTT
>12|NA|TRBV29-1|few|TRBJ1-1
CSASERNTEAFF
TGCAGCGCCTCAGAGCGGAACACTGAAGCTTTCTTT
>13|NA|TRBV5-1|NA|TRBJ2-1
CASSFGQNNEQFF
TGCGCCAGCAGTTTTGGACAGAACAATGAGCAGTTCTTC
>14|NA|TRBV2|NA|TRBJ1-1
CASKRGSMNTEAFF
TGTGCCAGCAAAAGGGGCAGCATGAACACTGAAGCTTTCTTT
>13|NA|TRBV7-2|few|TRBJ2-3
CASSLDAGDTQYF
TGTGCCAGCAGCTTAGACGCGGGAGATACGCAGTATTTT
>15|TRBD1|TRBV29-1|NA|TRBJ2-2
CSVWEGQGGTGELFF
TGCAGCGTATGGGAGGGACAGGGGGGCACCGGGGAGCTGTTTTTT
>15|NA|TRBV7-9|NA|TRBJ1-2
CASSLVLAGDYGYTF
TGTGCCAGCAGCTTAGTTTTGGCGGGGGACTATGGCTACACCTTC
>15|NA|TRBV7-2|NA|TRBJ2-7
CASSDTGRASDEQYF
TGTGCCAGCAGCGACACAGGGAGGGCCAGCGACGAGCAGTACTTC
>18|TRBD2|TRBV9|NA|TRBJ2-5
CASSVGVAGEVLGETQYF
TGTGCCAGCAGCGTTGGCGTAGCGGGAGAAGTTCTGGGGGAGACCCAGTACTTC
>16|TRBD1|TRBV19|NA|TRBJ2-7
CASSTTLTGGREGQYF
TGTGCCAGTAGCACTACCCTGACAGGGGGCCGGGAGGGGCAGTACTTC
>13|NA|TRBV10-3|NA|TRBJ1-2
CAISEGIGAGYTF
TGTGCCATCAGTGAGGGTATAGGGGCAGGCTACACCTTC
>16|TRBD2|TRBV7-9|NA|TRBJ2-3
CASIGQGTSATDTQYF
TGTGCCAGCATAGGCCAAGGGACTAGCGCCACAGATACGCAGTATTTT
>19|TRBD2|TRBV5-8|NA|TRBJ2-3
CASSRRTSGGALSTDTQYF
TGTGCCAGCAGCCGGAGGACTAGCGGGGGGGCTCTGAGCACAGATACGCAGTATTTT
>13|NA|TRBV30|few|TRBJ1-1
CAWTEQLNTEAFF
TGTGCCTGGACAGAACAGCTGAACACTGAAGCTTTCTTT
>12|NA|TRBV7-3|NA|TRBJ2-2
CASSLRAGELFF
TGTGCCAGCAGCTTGAGGGCCGGGGAGCTGTTTTTT
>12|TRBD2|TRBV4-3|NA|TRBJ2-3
CASSPGGPGRYF
TGCGCCAGCAGCCCGGGGGGGCCTGGTAGGTATTTT
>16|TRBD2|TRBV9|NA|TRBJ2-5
CASSRTSGGAGETQYF
TGTGCCAGCAGCCGGACTAGCGGGGGGGCCGGAGAGACCCAGTACTTC
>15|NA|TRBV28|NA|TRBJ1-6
CASSLLAPGVSPLHF
TGTGCCAGCAGTTTACTCGCCCCGGGGGTTTCACCCCTCCACTTT